Listed here is a single T cell receptor (beta chain). No antigen is known for it. No qualities accompany the bases; no much larger clone lies one base away. This sample was taken from a study of shared clonotypes between healthy human individuals (dated by TCRdb to 2018 to 2020). For the wider study: The cohort comprised two women and a few men aged 18 to 49 years. For each donor, three plates each were used for CD4 naive and CD4 memory, two plates were used for CD8 naive, and one plate was used for CD8 memory. Per donor, leukapheresis produced somewhere between about 0.94 and 9.5 billion PBMCs. Different laboratories and diverse techniques were used to prepare libraries and sequence TCR repertoires, to increase sequencing depth and limit assay-specific biases. To estimate repertoire size and how much clonotype sharing occurs between individuals, the study deeply sequenced the blood TCR repertoires of roughly 5 healthy adults.

Using the deep immunoSEQ assay, multiplex PCR amplified TCR CDR3 regions from genomic DNA. Extracted genomic DNA from each cell subset was distributed evenly across all wells of several immunoSEQ 96-well plates, and each plate was treated as a replicate. For sorted subsets, about 200 ng genomic DNA, equal to some 30,000 T cell genomes, was loaded into each replicate PCR. Purified libraries were quantified with a Qubit 3.0 fluorometer, sized on a Bioanalyzer 2100, and re-quantified with the KAPA Library Quantification kit. Every immunoSEQ 96-well plate was sequenced on a separate single-read 150-cycle Illumina NextSeq 550 flow cell. The published analysis was carried out like this. The immunoSEQ output contained only junctional sequences without quality scores, so filtering could not match that applied to full-length reads. Sequences were annotated with PyIR, a Python wrapper for IgBLAST v1.9, and V/J genes and CDR3 were assigned using IMGT germline references. Any read was removed if the V/J assignment was weak (E-value above 1e-6), the CDR3 was missing, or the read contained stop codons, out-of-frame junctions, or ambiguous translated residues. V3J clonotypes were defined as sequences sharing an identical inferred V gene, J gene, and CDR3 amino acid sequence. Percentage overlap between repertoires was computed as shared unique clonotypes divided by the size of the smaller repertoire. RTK rarefaction, the Chao1 estimator, and Recon v2.1 estimates of unobserved clonotypes were used to assess repertoire richness. For all TCRbeta clonotypes obtained by the gDNA method from a few donors, generation probabilities were computed with OLGA. TCRdb mirrors the immuneACCESS table, restricted to in-frame sequences. Some clones are absent from its copies; in checked studies, under half trace to an unresolved V gene, and the reason for the others is unknown. That table supplies the V and J calls and clone size; D and trimming were determined from the DNA. The sample table contains about 2.1 million clones; only one count was recorded for 85% to 95% of them. The ten largest clonotypes hold around 1.7% of the sample.

General findings and caveats noted by the study authors: Incomplete sequencing was indicated by rarefaction of sorted-subset datasets, despite the large sequencing depth. Naive subsets generally had larger estimated clonotype richness than memory subsets. Sharing across several donors was observed for approximately 5% of naive CD4, over 3% of naive CD8, about 2.3% of memory CD4, and around 0.42% of memory CD8 clonotypes. Sampling was limited to blood, and TCR repertoires in tissue likely differ from TCR repertoires in blood. Pairwise subsampling indicated that sequencing depth was expected to affect the degree of clonotype sharing among donors. The small number of donors limited the genetic and exposure-history diversity represented. Clonotypes shared by all four sorted-subset donors showed higher generation probabilities than non-shared clonotypes.

Trimming removed 1 base from V and 2 bases from J, leaving 8 bases between the germline ends. CDR1 and CDR2, per the germline V gene (reference sequence), are PRHDT and FYEKMQ. The CDR3 has 14 amino acids, counting the end cysteine and phenylalanine. Just the 42-base CDR3 DNA is kept, in frame starting at base 1. CD8 naive samples were obtained by positive selection for CCR7 among CD45RO-negative cells, yielding a CD45RA+CCR7+ population from which TemRA cells were excluded. The donors were healthy, HIV-negative adults who had no recently reported acute infections or vaccinations. All donors were Caucasian adults living in Nashville, Tennessee, USA. After blood collection by leukapheresis, PBMCs were isolated using Ficoll-Histopaque density gradient centrifugation and then cryopreserved in the vapor phase of liquid nitrogen. Analytical flow cytometry was used to check the purity and quantity of every magnetically sorted T cell population. Genomic DNA was isolated from each sorted fraction and quantified by UV absorbance on a Nanodrop 2000c.

This TCR was recovered from a man aged 18 to 30 in good health. Some clones in this sample may be carry-over from other donors' samples. The sequencing sample was made of naive CD8+ T cells from PBMCs. Sample cell subset or site, as interpreted from the label and publication: CD45RA+CCR7+. Here the chain combines TRBV13 and TRBJ2-5; no D gene call is confident. The CDR3 region has the sequence CASSLAPEQETQYF. The DNA reads as follows: TGTGCCAGCAGCTTAGCACCAGAGCAAGAGACCCAGTACTTC.